Below, 26 T cell receptor beta chains from the same sample are listed, as sequenced in a study of tumor and adjacent non-tumor tissue in lung cancer. The library came from three nested PCR rounds adapted from ARM-PCR protocols. One entry per CDR3 protein results from TCRdb running MiXCR on the multiplex PCR reads. The table shows roughly 49,000 distinct CDR3 sequences, with 74% occurring only once. RNA was extracted from bulk tissue without any cell sorting. Distant lung tissue was collected more than 3 cm away from the tumor edge. Material for sequencing was distant non-tumor lung tissue. The origin of the receptors is a woman aged 60-70 years with non-small cell lung cancer.

Turning to this clonotype: Without the conserved terminal phenylalanine or tryptophan, this CDR3 likely stems from a read error. The chain couples TRBV6-5 to TRBJ2-1, with 8 bases identical to TRBD1. V was clipped by 3 bases and J by 6 bases; unmatched bases: 4. CDR3 length: 14 amino acids. Germline V gene lookup returns CDR1 MNHEY and CDR2 SVGAGI. DNA of the CDR3: TGTGCCAGCAGTTATATCACAGGGGGCAATGAGCAGTTCCTC. This encodes CASSYITGGNEQFL.

J is TRBJ2-7 and V is TRBV6-1; 7 bases map to TRBD1. This CDR3 spans 14 amino acids. Germline V gene data show CDR1 as MNHNS and CDR2 as SASEGT. Here the CDR3 DNA reads TGTGCATGCCCCTCGAGGGGGCAATCCTACGGTCAGTACTTC. Its translation: CACPSRGQSYGQYF.

In regard to this clonotype: This likely comes from a read error, as the CDR3 has no conserved phenylalanine or tryptophan at its end. The rearrangement uses TRBV7-3 and TRBJ2-1; weak D call: TRBD2 (6 bases). From germline, CDR1 is SGHTA and CDR2 FQGTGA. The CDR3 loop spans 15 amino acids. In nucleotides, the CDR3 is TGTGCCAGCAGCTCGGGGGTTGGCGCCTACAAGGAGCAGTTCTTA. It specifies CASSSGVGAYKEQFL.

Of note for this clonotype: Without the conserved terminal phenylalanine or tryptophan, this CDR3 likely stems from a read error. The DNA is omitted, as the CDR3 cannot be located on it reliably, and the CDR3 follows TCRdb's listing. The chain links TRBV28 to TRBJ1-2; whether TRBD1, the table's D call, matches the DNA was not checked. The V gene's germline CDR1 is MDHEN and CDR2 SYDVKM. The CDR3 has 13 residues if both end residues are counted. The CDR3 spells CASSYSQARGHTL.

In the case of this clonotype: No conserved phenylalanine or tryptophan ends this CDR3, so it is likely a read error. The J gene is TRBJ2-3, the V gene TRBV4-3; possibly TRBD2 for D (5 bases). Trimming stripped 0 bases from V and 1 base from J, with 8 bases between. The V gene's germline CDR1 is LGHNA and CDR2 YSLEER. The CDR3 loop spans 15 amino acids. The CDR3 loop is CASSQEGRCTDTQYS. DNA of the CDR3: TGCGCCAGCAGCCAAGAAGGGAGATGCACAGATACGCAGTATTCT.

This clonotype has only a few counts. One end of the junction fails to match germline, which may point to a read error. J is TRBJ1-6 and V is TRBV5-1; tentative D call: TRBD1 (6 bases). Germline CDR1 is SGHRS and CDR2 is YFSETQ. This CDR3 region has 16 residues. CDR3 nucleotides: TGCGCCAGCAGCTATACGGGACAAGGAAGGTTTTCACCCATCCACTTT. This gives the protein CASSYTGQGRFSPIHF.

Concerning this clonotype: The missing conserved phenylalanine or tryptophan at the end of this CDR3 makes a read error likely. This rearrangement joins TRBV11-1 to TRBJ2-5; unclear D gene. The germline gives CDR1 SGHAT, CDR2 FQDESV (reference sequence). This CDR3 is built from 12 residues. The CDR3 DNA reads as TGTGGCAGCAGCCAAGAACCAGAGACCCAGTACTCC. Translating gives CGSSQEPETQYS.

As for this clonotype: The junction does not match germline at one end; this may be a read error. This chain uses TRBV20-1 with TRBJ2-7; 12 bases are a match to TRBD2. The germline gives CDR1 DFQATT, CDR2 SNEGSKA (reference sequence). The CDR3 covers 15 residues. CDR3 in amino acids: CSARVTSGSGYGQYF. Written as DNA, the CDR3 is TGTAGTGCTAGAGTGACTAGCGGGAGCGGGTACGGGCAGTACTTC.

This clonotype was observed at least ten times. The chain joins TRBV7-8 to TRBJ1-2; 8 nucleotides match TRBD1. The CDR3 sequence is 18 residues long. The V gene's germline CDR1 is SGHVS and CDR2 FQNEAQ. The junction had 15 bases not matched to a gene; V was cut back by 2 bases and J by 4 bases. For the CDR3, the DNA is TGTGCCAGCAGCTTACCGGCAAGAACCGGGACAGGTGCCTATGGCTACACCTTC. This gives the protein CASSLPARTGTGAYGYTF.

This clonotype was detected a few times. This chain uses TRBV4-3 with TRBJ2-7, with a possible D match to TRBD1 (5 bases). The J call could be wrong; TRBJ2-1 is a better fit for the DNA end. The length of the CDR3 is 16 residues. CDR1 is LGHNA and CDR2 is YSLEER in the germline V gene. The CDR3 loop reads CASSHDWPGQGYEQFF. DNA for the CDR3: TGCGCCAGCAGCCATGATTGGCCAGGGCAGGGTTACGAGCAGTTCTTC.

The chain carries TRBV4-3 and TRBJ2-1; no clear D. This CDR3 is 16 amino acids long. Germline V gene sequence: CDR1 LGHNA, CDR2 YSLEER. Trimming removed 1 base from V and 11 bases from J, with 21 bases in between. The DNA for the CDR3 is TGCGCCAGCAGCCAAGGGGGAAGGAATCTCTACGATCAGCAGTTCTTC. Encoded protein: CASSQGGRNLYDQQFF.

This clonotype has just one count. The rearrangement joins TRBV12-3 or TRBV12-4 to TRBJ1-5; TRBD1 aligns across 7 bases. This CDR3 is 14 amino acids long. Losses at the gene ends were 6 bases for V and 8 bases for J; bases not matched to a gene: 10. The CDR3 region is CASSLGTAQEPQHF. CDR3 DNA sequence: TGTGCCAGCAGCCTCGGGACAGCGCAGGAGCCCCAGCATTTT.

Note on this clonotype: As the CDR3 is not closed by the conserved phenylalanine or tryptophan, this likely results from a read error. The chain combines TRBV6-2 or TRBV6-3 with TRBJ2-5; D remains ambiguous. Trimming removed 10 bases from V and 5 bases from J, with 20 bases in between. CDR3 length equals 14 residues. Germline-derived CDR1 and CDR2 are MNHEY and SVGEGT. CDR3 in amino acids: CAISPPSDLETQYL. In DNA, the CDR3 is TGTGCCATCAGCCCGCCGTCGGATTTGGAGACCCAGTACCTC.

The V and J genes are TRBV6-5 and TRBJ2-5; no reliable D call. The CDR3 length is 14 residues. Germline V CDR1 and CDR2: MNHEY, SVGAGI. CDR3 sequence reads: CYSSYSSSKETQYF. The CDR3 region has the DNA TGTTACAGCAGTTACTCGAGTAGCAAGGAGACCCAGTACTTC.

As to this clonotype: The junction and the germline gene differ at one end; a read error may be behind it. The chain links TRBV11-2 to TRBJ2-3; the D gene could be TRBD1 or TRBD2 (5 bases each). The CDR3 covers 15 residues. Germline V gene data show CDR1 as SGHAT and CDR2 as FQNNGV. CDR3 protein: CASSATGTATDMQYF. CDR3 bases: TGTGCCAGCAGCGCCACCGGGACGGCCACTGATATGCAGTATTTC.

Note on this clonotype: One end of the junction fails to match germline, which may point to a read error. The chain has TRBV29-1 and TRBJ1-4; the D is unclear. Germline values: CDR1 SQVTM, CDR2 ANQGSEA. The CDR3 is made up of 14 amino acids. The CDR3 protein is CSQRAGEGHEKPFF. Written as DNA, the CDR3 is TGCAGCCAGAGAGCAGGAGAGGGCCATGAAAAACCGTTTTTT.

The V and J genes are TRBV29-1 and TRBJ2-5; D gene uncertain. Germline V lookup: CDR1 SQVTM, CDR2 ANQGSEA. The ends were cut back, 6 bases at V and 5 bases at J, with 13 bases in the middle. This CDR3 contains 12 residues. The CDR3 region is CSVVQGEETQYF. DNA for the CDR3: TGCAGCGTCGTACAAGGAGAGGAGACCCAGTACTTC.

Comment on this clonotype: At one end the junction does not follow the germline gene, possibly because of a read error. The chain couples TRBV11-2 to TRBJ2-7, with TRBD1 matching over 8 bases. This CDR3 has 15 amino acids. Germline V gene lookup returns CDR1 SGHAT and CDR2 FQNNGV. The CDR3 coding sequence is TGTGCCAGCAGGTTAGCAGGGGGCACCACCTACGAGAAGTACTTC. Protein: CASRLAGGTTYEKYF.

Points on this clonotype: A much larger clonotype is one base distant, so this may be a read error. The chain links TRBV20-1 to TRBJ2-1; 11 positions agree with TRBD2. The length of the CDR3 is 14 residues. CDR1 and CDR2 (germline): DFQATT, SNEGSKA (reference sequence). DNA for the CDR3: TGCAATCCCATATTAGCGGGGGGGAACGGTGAGCAGTTCTTC. It codes for CNPILAGGNGEQFF.

The V and J genes are TRBV12-3 or TRBV12-4 and TRBJ2-4; 12 positions match TRBD2. This CDR3 has 12 residues. Germline trimming cut 6 bases from V and 15 bases from J; bases unmatched to any gene: 6. CDR3 region: CASSSGLAGSYF. The CDR3 nucleotides are TGTGCCAGCAGCTCTGGACTAGCGGGATCGTACTTC.

Here the CDR3 DNA reads TGCGCCAGCAGACAGGGGGACACAAGGAATACGCAGTATTTT. This codes for CASRQGDTRNTQYF. The chain combines TRBV4-3 with TRBJ2-3; 8 nucleotides agree with TRBD1. The length of the CDR3 is 14 residues. Trimming cost V 6 bases and J 7 bases; bases outside gene matches: 9. Germline V CDR1 and CDR2: LGHNA, YSLEER.

As to this clonotype: The junction departs from the called germline gene at one end, perhaps through a read error. The rearrangement joins TRBV11-2 to TRBJ2-1, with 10 bases aligning to TRBD2. This CDR3 region has 17 residues. Germline CDR1 is SGHAT and CDR2 is FQNNGV. This CDR3 is CANSPPQLAGCLNEQFF. The CDR3 coding sequence is TGTGCCAACAGCCCCCCCCAACTAGCGGGGTGTCTCAATGAGCAGTTCTTC.

Comment on this clonotype: One end of the junction is discordant with germline, which a read error may explain. V and J are TRBV11-2 and TRBJ2-5, with D perhaps TRBD2 (7 bases). The CDR3 loop spans 15 amino acids. Germline V gene lookup returns CDR1 SGHAT and CDR2 FQNNGV. The CDR3 loop reads CASSSTGTEGGTQYF. The CDR3, as DNA: TGTGCCAGCAGCTCGACAGGCACAGAGGGAGGGACCCAGTATTTC.

With respect to this clonotype: The germline gene is not matched at one end of the junction; a read error may be the cause. J is TRBJ2-2 and V is TRBV6-6; 7 bases match TRBD1. The CDR3 runs 17 residues. From germline, CDR1 is MNHNY and CDR2 SVGAGI (reference sequence). The CDR3 is CASSGPPRQGVTGELFF. CDR3 DNA: TGTGCAAGCAGTGGACCACCGAGACAGGGCGTCACCGGGGAGCTGTTTTTT.

This clonotype is labeled medium-sized. The chain combines TRBV24-1 with TRBJ1-1; TRBD1 might be the D (5 bases). Germline CDR1 and CDR2: KGHDR and SFDVKD. V was shortened by 6 bases and J by 5 bases, with 12 bases between the two germline ends. The CDR3 is 13 residues long. Written as DNA, the CDR3 is TGTGCCACCAGTCTTGGGGCAGCAACTGAAGCTTTCTTT. As protein: CATSLGAATEAFF.

At least ten counts were recorded for this clonotype. The chain has TRBV28 and TRBJ2-2; the D gene could be TRBD1 or TRBD2 (6 bases each). This CDR3 region has 15 residues. Per germline, CDR1 MDHEN and CDR2 SYDVKM. V dropped 7 bases and J dropped 3 bases, with 15 bases sitting between them. CDR3 coding DNA: TGTGCCAGCACTAAGGGGGGAGCGGACACCGGGGAGCTGTTTTTT. This codes for CASTKGGADTGELFF. The complete variable domain, with remaining parts taken from reference TRBV28 and TRBJ2-2, reads DVKVTQSSRYLVKRTGEKVFLECVQDMDHENMFWYRQDPGLGLRLIYFSYDVKMKEKGDIPEGYSVSREKKERFSLILESASTNQTSMYLCASTKGGADTGELFFGEGSRLTVL.